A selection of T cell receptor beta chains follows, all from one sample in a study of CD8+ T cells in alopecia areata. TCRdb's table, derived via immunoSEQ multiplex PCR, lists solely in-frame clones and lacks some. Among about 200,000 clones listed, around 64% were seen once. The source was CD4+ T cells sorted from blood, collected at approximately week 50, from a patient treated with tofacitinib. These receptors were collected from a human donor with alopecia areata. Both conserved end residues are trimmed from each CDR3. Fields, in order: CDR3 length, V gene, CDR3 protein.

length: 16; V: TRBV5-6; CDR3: ASSLPTGHASGANVLT
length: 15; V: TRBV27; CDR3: ASSSVPSGRARSGYT
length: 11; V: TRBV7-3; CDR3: ASSLVGSGELF
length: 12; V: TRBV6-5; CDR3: ASSTMGGLTEAF
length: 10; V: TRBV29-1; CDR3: SARTGAYEQY
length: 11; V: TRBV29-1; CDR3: SVLEETAVGYT
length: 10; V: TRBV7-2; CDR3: ASSYTGYEQY
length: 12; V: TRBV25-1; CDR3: ASTRGQGKSPLH
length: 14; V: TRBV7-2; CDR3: ASSLEPAGVSYEQY
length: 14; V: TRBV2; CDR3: ASSHYLGSNTGELF
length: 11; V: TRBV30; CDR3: ASKEGDGYGYT
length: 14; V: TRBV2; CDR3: ASGPTTGASKNIQY
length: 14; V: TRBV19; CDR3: ASRRTGQRGNTEAF
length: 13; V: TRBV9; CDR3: ASSVAPSSESEAF
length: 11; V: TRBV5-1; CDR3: ASSLDRDTEAF